Listed here are 2 T cell receptor beta chains from one sample, sequenced in a study of vaccination and CD4 T cells after COVID-19. The Oncomine TCR Beta short-read assay was applied to DNA of cultured CD4+ T cells. TCRdb itself ran the PCR reads through MiXCR, one entry per CDR3 protein. Found here are 10,000 to 15,000 distinct CDR3 sequences, roughly 50% of them singletons; the top ten hold around 25%. Antigens for these TCRs are unknown. Treatment indicated: 10-day PBMC culture with coronavirus spike peptide pools or control peptides (ViraFEST assay). The sequenced sample consisted of CD4+ T cells from blood, cultured in vitro. These receptor sequences come from a human donor who had recovered from COVID-19.

This clonotype was detected once. The rearrangement joins TRBV12-3 or TRBV12-4 to TRBJ1-6; 9 bases align to TRBD1. This CDR3 spans 15 amino acids. V shed 1 base, J shed 11 bases, and the junction held 6 bases outside the gene matches. CDR3 DNA: TGTGCCAGCAGTTTAGGGACAGGGGTTTCGGCACCCCTCCACTTT. It yields the protein CASSLGTGVSAPLHF.

This clonotype has just a few counts. V and J are TRBV20-1 and TRBJ2-7, with D possibly matching TRBD2 (5 bases). The CDR3 length is 16 residues. In germline, CDR1 is DFQATT, CDR2 SNEGSKA (reference sequence). Trimming pared 5 bases from V and 0 bases from J, leaving 20 bases between. The CDR3 nucleotides read TGCAGTGCTCGGGGTTTTGGGGATACCCCCTCCTACGAGCAGTACTTC. Translation gives CSARGFGDTPSYEQYF.